This T cell receptor beta chain was found in a study of T cells after yellow fever vaccination. V was pared by 2 bases and J by 4 bases, with 15 bases between. From germline, CDR1 is MNHNY and CDR2 SVGAGI (reference sequence). This CDR3 comprises 16 residues. Using its own MiXCR run on the 5' RACE reads, TCRdb lists one record per CDR3 protein. The sample includes approximately 450,000 distinct CDR3 sequences, about 17% of them seen just once. This clonotype originated in a man aged 18 to 30 who received the YFV17D yellow fever vaccine. Here the sequenced sample was PBMCs, taken before the yellow fever booster vaccination. This chain uses TRBV6-6 with TRBJ1-5, with D hard to call. CDR3 sequence reads: CASSYPLDGSNQPQHF. The CDR3 nucleotides read TGTGCCAGCAGTTACCCTCTGGACGGCTCGAATCAGCCCCAGCATTTT.